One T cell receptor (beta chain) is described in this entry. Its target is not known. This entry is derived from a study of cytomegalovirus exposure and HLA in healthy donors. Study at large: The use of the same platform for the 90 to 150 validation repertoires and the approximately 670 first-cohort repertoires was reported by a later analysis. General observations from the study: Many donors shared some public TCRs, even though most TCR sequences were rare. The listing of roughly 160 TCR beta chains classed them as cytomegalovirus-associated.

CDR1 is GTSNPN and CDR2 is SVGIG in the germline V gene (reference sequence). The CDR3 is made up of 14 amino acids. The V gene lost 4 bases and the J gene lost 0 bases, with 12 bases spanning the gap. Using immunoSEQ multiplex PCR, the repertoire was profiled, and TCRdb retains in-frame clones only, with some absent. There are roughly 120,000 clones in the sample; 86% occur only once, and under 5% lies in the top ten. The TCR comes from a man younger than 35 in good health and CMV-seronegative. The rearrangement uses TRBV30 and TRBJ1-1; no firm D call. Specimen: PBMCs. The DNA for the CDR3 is TGTGCCTGGACCCCGGGAGGACTGAACACTGAAGCTTTCTTT. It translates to CAWTPGGLNTEAFF.